This T cell receptor beta chain is from a study of blood T cells in healthy people across ages. This clonotype has a handful of counts. The V gene lost 5 bases and the J gene lost 5 bases, with 21 bases spanning the gap. Germline values: CDR1 MGHRA, CDR2 YSYEKL. The CDR3 covers 16 residues. The authors ran a second PCR of about 6 to 12 cycles using a sample-barcoded 5' primer and a J-beta primer mix. TCRdb ran MiXCR on the 5' RACE reads and lists one entry per CDR3 protein. This sample yields 1,800,000 or so distinct CDR3 sequences, of which approximately 40% are seen a single time; roughly 23% belongs to the top ten. At least 6 million PBMCs were isolated per sample.

This sequence joins TRBV4-1 and TRBJ2-5; possible D gene TRBD1, 6 bases. Sequencing input: blood. The clonotype was recovered from a human donor in good health. This chain's CDR3 is CASSGTPGVYQETQYF. The CDR3 coding sequence is TGCGCCAGCAGCGGTACACCAGGGGTATATCAGGAGACCCAGTACTTC.